This T cell receptor beta chain came from a study of T cell repertoires in cytomegalovirus infection. As for the study in general: Signatures in public TCR beta sequences pointed to both CMV infection and matching HLA type. General study findings and limits: The ex vivo response was dominated by HLA-C-restricted CMV-specific TCR beta clonotypes.

TCRdb itself ran the reads through MiXCR, one entry per CDR3 protein. Of about 60,000 distinct CDR3 sequences detected, more than 25% appear once; the ten largest clones hold about 74%. Trimming left V 4 bases short and J 3 bases short, with 12 bases between. Germline V gene lookup returns CDR1 ENHRY and CDR2 SYGVKD. The CDR3 length is 14 residues. In its sample, this clonotype was seen many times. What it recognizes is unknown. This clonotype was sampled from a human donor in good health (CMV status not recorded). Some clones in this sample may be carry-over from other donors' samples. The sequenced sample was PBMCs, sequenced either directly or after in vitro stimulation (not recorded which). V and J are TRBV10-3 and TRBJ2-5; D possibly corresponds to TRBD2 (6 bases). CDR3 nucleotide sequence: TGTGCCATCAGTGTTGTACTAGCCAAAGAGACCCAGTACTTC. This sequence encodes CAISVVLAKETQYF.